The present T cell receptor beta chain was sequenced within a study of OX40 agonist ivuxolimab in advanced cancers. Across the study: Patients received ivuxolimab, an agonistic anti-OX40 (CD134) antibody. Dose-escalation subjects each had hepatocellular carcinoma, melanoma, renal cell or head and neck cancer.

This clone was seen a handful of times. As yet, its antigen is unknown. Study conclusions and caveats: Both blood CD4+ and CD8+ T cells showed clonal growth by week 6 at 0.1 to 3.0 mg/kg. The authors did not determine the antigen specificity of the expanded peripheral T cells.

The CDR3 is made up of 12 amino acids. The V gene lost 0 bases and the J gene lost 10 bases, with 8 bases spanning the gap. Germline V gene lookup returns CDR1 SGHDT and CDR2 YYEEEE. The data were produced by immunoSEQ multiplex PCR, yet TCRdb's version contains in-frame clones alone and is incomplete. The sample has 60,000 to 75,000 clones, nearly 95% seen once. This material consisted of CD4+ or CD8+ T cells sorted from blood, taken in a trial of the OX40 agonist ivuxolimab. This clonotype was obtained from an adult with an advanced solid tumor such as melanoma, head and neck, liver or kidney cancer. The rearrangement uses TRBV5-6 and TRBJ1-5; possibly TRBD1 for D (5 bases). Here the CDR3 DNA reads TGTGCCAGCAGCTTGGGTCAGGGACCCCAGCATTTT. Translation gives CASSLGQGPQHF.